This TCR beta chain was identified during a study of regulatory T cells in long-lasting Graves disease (dated by TCRdb to the early 2020s). With regard to the full study: Persistent Graves' disease was defined as antithyroid drug treatment for over 5 years with persistently positive TSH receptor autoantibodies. This study used TCR sequencing and RNA sequencing of peripheral blood to compare persistent Graves' disease patients against newly diagnosed Graves' disease patients. The study was conducted in China and was registered as a clinical trial. A total of roughly 33 samples were covered by TCR sequencing, comprising around 13 persistent and around 20 newly diagnosed Graves' disease patients. Antithyroid drugs had been taken for approximately 10 years on average by persistent Graves' disease patients in the clinical cohort.

Results and caveats for the whole study, not just this receptor: Only the TCR beta chain was sequenced and analyzed. Patients with persistent disease shared more public clonotypes (around 2,500) than newly diagnosed patients did (roughly 970). Because the primary lesion, thyroid tissue, could not be accessed, the study looked at peripheral blood alone. As a limitation, the authors acknowledged that the small sample size may reduce accuracy. Preferential use of TRBV28, TRBJ1-2 and TRBJ2-5 was observed in persistent disease, whereas TRBV20-1 and TRBJ2-1 were favored in newly diagnosed disease. Persistent Graves' disease patients showed lower TCR Shannon entropy and fewer highly expanded clones than newly diagnosed patients, suggesting clonal expansion.

CDR3 length: 17 amino acids, cysteine to phenylalanine. The sequence is cut down to CDR3 DNA, 51 bases in frame from base 1. Unmatched junction bases come to 8, with V trimmed by 4 bases and J by 1 base. The time point label, as the study defines it: persistent/refractory GD, antithyroid drugs over 5 years with positive TRAb. For both TCR sequencing and RNA sequencing, RNA was extracted from PBMCs in TRIzol. Graves' disease was diagnosed according to American Thyroid Association guidelines. Patients for the study were recruited at an endocrinology department in Xi'an, China. Each patient gave 9 to 10 milliliters of peripheral blood, collected in an EDTA anticoagulant tube. Ficoll Paque Plus density gradient separation was used to isolate PBMCs, and no further T cell sorting was performed. An Agilent 2100 Bioanalyzer and agarose gel were used to check RNA quality, while a NanoDrop 2000 measured RNA concentration.

For this clonotype: Its target antigen remains unknown. Base qualities are not at hand, and no much larger clone is one base apart.

Libraries were constructed by multiplex PCR. For sequencing, an Illumina HiSeq 4000 was employed. TCR beta libraries were built with iRepertoire HTBI primers and Arm-PCR amplification of CDR3 regions. Before sequencing, the PCR products underwent gel purification. As for the authors' bioinformatics: Gene usage analysis of CDR3 amino acid clonotypes relied on the approximately 62 TRBV and fewer than 15 TRBJ segments identified across samples. COPE and FqMerger were used to merge filtered high-quality paired reads into contigs. BLAST was used to align contigs to IMGT TRBV, TRBD and TRBJ reference genes, with CDR3 defined following IMGT. Clonotypes above 0.1% frequency were classified as highly expanded clones. Shannon entropy was used to measure repertoire diversity, and the Gini coefficient was used to measure V-J evenness. Public clonotypes were defined as clonotypes shared by more than one individual. TCRdb cleaned the public reads at Q25 with fastp, built clones with MiXCR and kept in-frame beta chains. Records with the same CDR3 protein are collapsed into one entry carrying the most frequent genes and DNA. The V and J calls and clone size come from TCRdb's table, not from the authors' own analysis. The sample table lists under 450,000 distinct CDR3 sequences, 20% to 25% of them with a count of one. The ten largest make up over 25% of the sample.

This receptor was obtained from a female donor with Graves disease. The material was peripheral blood mononuclear cells (PBMCs), obtained when the disease was refractory, from a patient treated with antithyroid drugs. The rearranged chain carries TRBV12-3 or TRBV12-4 and TRBJ2-1, with 9 central nucleotides matching TRBD1. The CDR3 sequence is CASSSTTGTGSYNEQFF. The nucleotide sequence is TGTGCCAGCAGTTCGACGACCGGGACAGGGTCCTACAATGAGCAGTTCTTC.